These 29 T cell receptor beta chains share one sample of origin, sequenced in a study of blood T cell repertoires in COVID-19 (dated by TCRdb to the early 2020s). Receptor amplification or capture employed the immunoSEQ multiplex PCR assay. In its TCRdb copy, this immuneACCESS table keeps in-frame sequences only and misses some clones. Where compared with another copy, unresolved V genes explain less than half of these, and the others have no known cause. Here the sample has around 110,000 clones; over 65% occur a single time. The top ten clonotypes cover roughly 6% of the sample. The source material was peripheral blood. Receptor source: a man of 80 years or more with COVID-19, enrolled during active disease.

The chain links TRBV7-9 to TRBJ1-4; D remains ambiguous. Germline V CDR1 and CDR2: SEHNR, FQNEAQ (reference sequence). CDR3 length: 13 residues. V dropped 2 bases and J dropped 7 bases, with 8 bases sitting between them. The CDR3, as DNA: TGTGCCAGCAGCTTAAAAGGAGGTGAAAAACTGTTTTTT. Amino acids: CASSLKGGEKLFF.

This sequence joins TRBV6-5 and TRBJ2-1; 8 positions match TRBD2. The trim removed 8 bases at V and 9 bases at J, leaving 12 bases unmatched. Germline V gene data show CDR1 as MNHEY and CDR2 as SVGAGI. This CDR3 has 14 residues. CDR3 sequence: CASVDGGRQGEQFF. As DNA, the CDR3 is TGTGCCAGCGTCGACGGCGGGAGGCAGGGTGAGCAGTTCTTC.

This clone was seen more than once but under ten times. The chain recombines TRBV5-6 with TRBJ1-6; 7 bases align to TRBD1. Germline V gene lookup returns CDR1 SGHDT and CDR2 YYEEEE. Unmatched junction bases numbered 10, after V lost 4 bases and J lost 6 bases. The CDR3 has 16 amino acids. The CDR3 bases are TGTGCCAGCAGCACCGGTTGGGACAGATTTAATTCACCCCTCCACTTT. Translated: CASSTGWDRFNSPLHF.

This chain joins TRBV24-1 and TRBJ1-5; 8 bases map to TRBD1. The CDR3 spans 15 residues. The V and J ends lost 3 bases and 1 base, in that order; junction bases with no gene match: 1. Per the germline V gene, CDR1 is KGHDR and CDR2 is SFDVKD. As DNA, the CDR3 is TGTGCCACCAGTGATAACAGGGGGAGCAATCAGCCCCAGCATTTT. It specifies CATSDNRGSNQPQHF.

J is TRBJ2-4 and V is TRBV5-1, with D perhaps matching TRBD1 (6 bases). Germline V CDR1 and CDR2: SGHRS, YFSETQ. The ends were cut back, 0 bases at V and 7 bases at J, with 8 bases in the middle. The CDR3 spans 13 residues. CDR3 DNA: TGCGCCAGCAGCTTGGATACAGGGAACATTCAGTACTTC. Translated: CASSLDTGNIQYF.

This chain links TRBV19 with TRBJ1-5, with D hard to call. In germline, CDR1 is LNHDA, CDR2 SQIVND (reference sequence). V was trimmed by 5 bases and J by 0 bases, leaving 20 bases between them. The CDR3 is 18 residues long. CDR3 region: CASSPYVPLSTSNQPQHF. The DNA for the CDR3 is TGTGCCAGTAGTCCCTATGTCCCCTTATCTACTAGCAATCAGCCCCAGCATTTT.

CDR3 sequence reads: CASSAWGQGVNEKLFF. DNA of the CDR3: TGTGCCAGCAGCGCTTGGGGACAGGGGGTTAATGAAAAACTGTTTTTT. V usage is TRBV5-4 and J usage is TRBJ1-4; 11 nucleotides align to TRBD1. Unmatched junction bases numbered 6, after V lost 4 bases and J lost 4 bases. Germline values: CDR1 SGHNT, CDR2 YYREEE (reference sequence). The CDR3 length is 16 residues.

The chain employs TRBV7-3 and TRBJ2-7; 10 nucleotides line up with TRBD1. V trimming: 5 bases; J trimming: 7 bases; junction bases outside the gene matches: 8. There are 14 residues in the CDR3. The germline V gene has CDR1 SGHTA and CDR2 FQGTGA. DNA for the CDR3: TGTGCCAGCAGCGTGACAGGGGGCGCGGGAGAGCAGTACTTC. Amino acids: CASSVTGGAGEQYF.

The gene calls are TRBV5-1 and TRBJ2-7; 10 bases are a match to TRBD1. Germline values: CDR1 SGHRS, CDR2 YFSETQ. The CDR3 consists of 15 residues. The J segment lost 6 bases and the V segment lost 5 bases, leaving 11 bases of the junction unmatched. The CDR3: CASRGPGQGLGEQYF. CDR3 DNA sequence: TGCGCCAGCAGAGGGCCGGGACAGGGGCTTGGCGAGCAGTACTTC.

The V call is TRBV6-5, the J call TRBJ1-6; a weak D match, TRBD1 (5 bases). Germline-derived CDR1 and CDR2 are MNHEY and SVGAGI. CDR3 size: 15 residues. Between the trimmed V and J ends, which lost 0 bases and 5 bases, there was a span of 8 bases. In DNA form, the CDR3 reads TGTGCCAGCAGTTACTCGGGGGGGGATAATTCACCCCTCCACTTT. Protein product: CASSYSGGDNSPLHF.

The chain is built from TRBV6-5 and TRBJ2-3, with D maybe TRBD2 (5 bases). Trimming left V 2 bases short and J 2 bases short, with 11 bases between. The CDR3 length is 15 residues. CDR1 and CDR2 from the germline V gene are MNHEY and SVGAGI. DNA of the CDR3: TGTGCCAGCAGTTACGTCGGGGTGACCACAGATACGCAGTATTTT. It translates to CASSYVGVTTDTQYF.

The gene calls are TRBV6-5 and TRBJ2-2, with D maybe TRBD1 (5 bases). V lost 0 bases and J 5 bases, leaving 10 bases between the germline ends. CDR1 is MNHEY, CDR2 SVGAGI, per germline. This CDR3 has 15 amino acids. CDR3 protein: CASSYSTRVTGELFF. DNA of the CDR3: TGTGCCAGCAGTTACTCGACCAGGGTTACCGGGGAGCTGTTTTTT.

The rearrangement joins TRBV15 to TRBJ2-3; 10 nucleotides match TRBD2. Germline loops: CDR1 LNHNV, CDR2 YYDKDF (reference sequence). V gave up 0 bases and J gave up 3 bases; unmatched junction bases: 6. The CDR3 sequence is 17 residues long. The CDR3 DNA reads as TGTGCCACCAGCAGAGAAGCTAGCGGGGGTTTTACAGATACGCAGTATTTT. Amino acids: CATSREASGGFTDTQYF.

This rearrangement joins TRBV9 to TRBJ2-6; D is unresolved. The CDR3 consists of 16 residues. V was pared by 0 bases and J by 0 bases, with 7 bases between. Germline V gene sequence: CDR1 SGDLS, CDR2 YYNGEE. CDR3 loop: CASSVGSLSGANVLTF. CDR3 bases: TGTGCCAGCAGCGTAGGGAGCCTCTCTGGGGCCAACGTCCTGACTTTC.

The chain recombines TRBV9 with TRBJ2-7; D may be TRBD1 (6 bases). CDR1 and CDR2 (germline): SGDLS, YYNGEE. The CDR3 totals 14 residues. Trimming left V 1 base short and J 4 bases short, with 12 bases between. The CDR3 coding sequence is TGTGCCAGCAGCGTAACCGAAGGGGGTTACGAGCAGTACTTC. It yields the protein CASSVTEGGYEQYF.

This clone was seen a few times. This sequence joins TRBV10-2 and TRBJ1-1, with D perhaps matching TRBD1 (5 bases). The CDR3 consists of 13 residues. The germline CDR1 and CDR2 sequences are WSHSY and SAAADI. The V gene lost 3 bases and the J gene lost 10 bases, with 15 bases spanning the gap. As DNA, the CDR3 is TGCGCCAGCAGTGACTCCAGGGCGGGGTTAGCTTTCTTT. Residues: CASSDSRAGLAFF.

With respect to this clone: The junction departs from the called germline gene at one end, perhaps through a read error. The chain uses TRBV20-1 and TRBJ1-2; 7 positions match TRBD1. The germline gives CDR1 DFQATT, CDR2 SNEGSKA (reference sequence). The CDR3 totals 11 residues. CDR3 coding DNA: TGCAGTGCTAGGCCCCCGACAGGGATCAGCTTC. It specifies CSARPPTGISF.

CDR3 protein: CASTPGTGAQPQHF. The CDR3 region has the DNA TGTGCCAGCACCCCCGGGACAGGAGCTCAGCCCCAGCATTTT. The V call is TRBV28, the J call TRBJ1-5; 8 nucleotides align to TRBD1. This CDR3 has 14 residues. The junction had 8 bases not matched to a gene; V was cut back by 7 bases and J by 6 bases. Per germline, CDR1 MDHEN and CDR2 SYDVKM.

The rearrangement links TRBV7-8 to TRBJ1-3; no firm D call. Germline values: CDR1 SGHVS, CDR2 FQNEAQ. This CDR3 is 20 amino acids long. V was shortened by 5 bases and J by 1 base, with 27 bases between the two germline ends. In DNA, the CDR3 is TGTGCCAGCAGCCCCCGACCCACCCTCGGGAGGGCGTTGTCTGGAAACACCATATATTTT. Protein: CASSPRPTLGRALSGNTIYF.

The chain uses TRBV11-2 and TRBJ2-7; 7 nucleotides agree with TRBD2. Trimming removed 1 base from V and 1 base from J; junction bases left unmatched: 7. The CDR3 has 16 residues. CDR1 and CDR2 from the germline V gene are SGHAT and FQNNGV. The CDR3 loop reads CASSLGPLAVSYEQYF. The CDR3, as DNA: TGTGCCAGCAGCTTAGGCCCTCTAGCGGTATCCTACGAGCAGTACTTC.

The chain employs TRBV28 and TRBJ1-1; unclear D gene. Germline assignment: CDR1 MDHEN and CDR2 SYDVKM. The ends were cut back, 4 bases at V and 2 bases at J, with 2 bases in the middle. This CDR3 region has 11 residues. CDR3 coding DNA: TGTGCCAGCAGTTCAAACACTGAAGCTTTCTTT. Its translation: CASSSNTEAFF. Variable domain in full (rest from reference TRBV28 and TRBJ1-1): DVKVTQSSRYLVKRTGEKVFLECVQDMDHENMFWYRQDPGLGLRLIYFSYDVKMKEKGDIPEGYSVSREKKERFSLILESASTNQTSMYLCASSSNTEAFFGQGTRLTVV.

The chain uses TRBV5-1 and TRBJ2-2, with TRBD1 matching 9 bases. The length of the CDR3 is 16 residues. J lost 2 bases, V lost 3 bases, and 5 bases had no gene match. CDR1 SGHRS and CDR2 YFSETQ come from the germline V gene. The CDR3 spells CASSSRTGVNTGELFF. The CDR3 nucleotides are TGCGCCAGCAGCTCCCGGACAGGGGTTAACACCGGGGAGCTGTTTTTT.

This chain connects TRBV18 to TRBJ1-1; tentatively, D is TRBD1 (5 bases). From germline, CDR1 is KGHSH and CDR2 LQKENI. The CDR3 totals 13 residues. Trimming took 5 bases from V and 4 from J, leaving 11 bases between them. The DNA for the CDR3 is TGTGCCAGCTCATCTCGGGGGAGCACTGAAGCTTTCTTT. The encoded protein is CASSSRGSTEAFF.

The rearrangement joins TRBV29-1 to TRBJ2-7; D perhaps matches TRBD1 (6 bases). Germline CDR1 and CDR2: SQVTM and ANQGSEA. The germline V and J ends were trimmed by 1 base and 0 bases, with 13 bases remaining between them. The CDR3 contains 15 residues. The CDR3 DNA is TGCAGCGTTGAAGTAACCGGGGACAACTCCTACGAGCAGTACTTC. Protein product: CSVEVTGDNSYEQYF.

This chain uses TRBV19 with TRBJ1-5, with 7 bases lining up with TRBD1. Trimming removed 5 bases from V and 6 bases from J; junction bases left unmatched: 7. The CDR3 is made up of 14 amino acids. The germline V gene encodes CDR1 LNHDA and CDR2 SQIVND (reference sequence). CDR3 region: CASSVSGGRQPQHF. The CDR3 region has the DNA TGTGCCAGTAGTGTCTCAGGGGGGCGTCAGCCCCAGCATTTT.

This clone was seen a few times. The chain has TRBV19 and TRBJ1-3, with D unresolved. Per germline, CDR1 LNHDA and CDR2 SQIVND (reference sequence). V dropped 3 bases and J dropped 0 bases, with 9 bases sitting between them. CDR3 size: 15 residues. This CDR3 is CASSIPTRSGNTIYF. The DNA for the CDR3 is TGTGCCAGTAGTATCCCGACTCGCTCTGGAAACACCATATATTTT.

This rearrangement joins TRBV5-1 to TRBJ2-3; 9 bases agree with TRBD2. Germline CDR1 and CDR2: SGHRS and YFSETQ. J was trimmed by 1 base and V by 5 bases; bases with no gene match: 5. The CDR3 covers 15 residues. The CDR3 reads CASSSPSGGTDTQYF. The CDR3 bases are TGCGCCAGCAGTTCCCCTAGCGGGGGCACAGATACGCAGTATTTT. Complete variable domain (other parts from reference TRBV5-1 and TRBJ2-3): KAGVTQTPRYLIKTRGQQVTLSCSPISGHRSVSWYQQTPGQGLQFLFEYFSETQRNKGNFPGRFSGRQFSNSRSEMNVSTLELGDSALYLCASSSPSGGTDTQYFGPGTRLTVL.

The chain has TRBV6-6 and TRBJ2-7, with D possibly being TRBD1 (6 bases). V shed 6 bases and J shed 6 bases, with 12 bases lying between them. This CDR3 has 12 residues. Germline V gene lookup returns CDR1 MNHNY and CDR2 SVGAGI (reference sequence). CDR3 bases: TGTGCCAGCAGACAGGGTCTTTTCGAGCAGTACTTC. Translating it yields CASRQGLFEQYF.

The chain couples TRBV6-5 to TRBJ2-1; D gene ambiguous. V shed 6 bases and J shed 3 bases, with 9 bases lying between them. Germline assignment: CDR1 MNHEY and CDR2 SVGAGI. CDR3 size: 13 residues. CDR3 nucleotides: TGTGCCAGCAGGGCGGATGTCTACAATGAGCAGTTCTTC. Translating it yields CASRADVYNEQFF.